This T cell receptor beta chain was observed in a study of T cell repertoires in cytomegalovirus infection. Study-wide context: It was recently identified HLA-C-restricted and well-studied HLA-B-restricted CMV epitopes that the study used. Based on public TCR beta signatures, there were indications of CMV infection and of a matching HLA type.

The CDR3 extends over 15 amino acids. V was trimmed by 4 bases and J by 7 bases, leaving 19 bases between them. Germline V gene data show CDR1 as SGHTA and CDR2 as FQGNSA. This clonotype was observed a handful of times. Its matching antigen is unknown. TCRdb passed the reads through MiXCR, listing each CDR3 protein once. The data hold some 220,000 distinct CDR3 sequences, with approximately 38% observed a single time. This clonotype was obtained from a human donor in good health (CMV status not recorded). Some clones in this sample may be carry-over from other donors' samples. The sample consisted of CD8+ T cells from cultured PBMCs, taken from culture after CMV antigen stimulation. V and J are TRBV7-2 and TRBJ1-2, with a possible D match to TRBD1 (5 bases). CDR3 amino acids: CASSSHITRGGGYTF. CDR3 DNA: TGTGCCAGCAGCTCTCATATAACACGGGGGGGTGGCTACACCTTC.